This T cell receptor beta chain was sequenced for a study of T cell repertoires in cytomegalovirus infection. Turning to the study itself: Signatures in public TCR beta sequences pointed to both CMV infection and matching HLA type.

Findings and limits, study-wide: Pooled public TCR beta family frequency picked out CMV carriers with the relevant HLA. HLA-C-restricted, CMV-specific TCR beta clonotypes were dominant ex vivo.

TCRdb reanalysed the reads using MiXCR and keeps one entry per CDR3 protein. The data show about 140,000 distinct CDR3 sequences, about 6% seen once. The CDR3 sequence is 13 residues long. V was cut by 6 bases and J by 3 bases, with 11 bases left in between. Germline V CDR1 and CDR2: SNHLY, FYNNEI. This clonotype was counted many times. Antigen specificity is unknown. The material sequenced was PBMCs. This TCR derives from a human donor in good health (CMV status not recorded). Some clones in this sample may be carry-over from other donors' samples. The chain joins TRBV2 to TRBJ2-5, with D perhaps matching TRBD2 (7 bases). CDR3 loop: CASRRGGEETQYF. DNA of the CDR3: TGTGCCAGCAGGCGAGGGGGGGAAGAGACCCAGTACTTC.